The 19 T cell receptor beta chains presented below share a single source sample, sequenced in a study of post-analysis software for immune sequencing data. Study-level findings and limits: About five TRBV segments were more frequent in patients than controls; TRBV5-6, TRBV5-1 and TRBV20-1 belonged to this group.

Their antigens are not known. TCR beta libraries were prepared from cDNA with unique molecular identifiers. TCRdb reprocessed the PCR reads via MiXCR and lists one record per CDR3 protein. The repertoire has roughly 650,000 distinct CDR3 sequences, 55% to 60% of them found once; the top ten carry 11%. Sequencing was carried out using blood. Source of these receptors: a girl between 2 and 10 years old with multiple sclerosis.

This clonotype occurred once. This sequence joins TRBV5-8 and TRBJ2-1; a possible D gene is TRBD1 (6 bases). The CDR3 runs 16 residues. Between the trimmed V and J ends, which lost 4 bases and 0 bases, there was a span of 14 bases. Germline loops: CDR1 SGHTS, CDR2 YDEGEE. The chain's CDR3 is CASSGGQPSSYNEQFF. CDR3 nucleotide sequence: TGTGCCAGCAGCGGCGGACAGCCGAGCTCCTACAATGAGCAGTTCTTC.

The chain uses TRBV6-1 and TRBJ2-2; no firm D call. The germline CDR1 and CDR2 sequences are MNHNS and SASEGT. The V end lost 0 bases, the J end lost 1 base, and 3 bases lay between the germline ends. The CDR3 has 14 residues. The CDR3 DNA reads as TGTGCCAGCAGTGAAGCGAGGAACACCGGGGAGCTGTTTTTT. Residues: CASSEARNTGELFF.

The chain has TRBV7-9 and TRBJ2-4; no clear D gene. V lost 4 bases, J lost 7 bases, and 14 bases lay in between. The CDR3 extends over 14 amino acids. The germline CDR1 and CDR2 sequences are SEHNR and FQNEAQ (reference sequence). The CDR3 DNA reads TGTGCCAGCAGCTCCTCCCTGCCGAGGAACATTCAGTACTTC. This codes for CASSSSLPRNIQYF.

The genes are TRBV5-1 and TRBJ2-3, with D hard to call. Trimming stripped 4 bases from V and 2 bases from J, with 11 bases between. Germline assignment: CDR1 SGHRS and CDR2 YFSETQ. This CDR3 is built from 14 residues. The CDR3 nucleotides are TGCGCCAGCAGCCCTGTTAAGTACACAGATACGCAGTATTTT. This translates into CASSPVKYTDTQYF.

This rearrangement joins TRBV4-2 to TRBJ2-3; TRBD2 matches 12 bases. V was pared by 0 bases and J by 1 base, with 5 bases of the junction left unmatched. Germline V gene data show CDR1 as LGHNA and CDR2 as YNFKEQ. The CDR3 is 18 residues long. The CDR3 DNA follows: TGTGCCAGCAGCCAAGACTCACTAGCGGGGGGCGGCACAGATACGCAGTATTTT. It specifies CASSQDSLAGGGTDTQYF.

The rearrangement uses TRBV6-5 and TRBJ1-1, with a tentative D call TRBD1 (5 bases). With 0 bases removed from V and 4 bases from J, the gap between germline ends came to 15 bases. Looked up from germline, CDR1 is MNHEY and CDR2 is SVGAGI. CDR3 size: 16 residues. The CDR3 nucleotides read TGTGCCAGCAGTTACTCGATCGACGGGGGGACCACTGAAGCTTTCTTT. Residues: CASSYSIDGGTTEAFF.

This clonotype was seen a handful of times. In nucleotides, the CDR3 is TGTGCCAGCAGTTTACTTGTACTAGCGACAGATACGCAGTATTTT. Protein sequence: CASSLLVLATDTQYF. The chain combines TRBV12-3 or TRBV12-4 with TRBJ2-3; 7 bases agree with TRBD2. The junction had 5 bases not matched to a gene; V was cut back by 2 bases and J by 3 bases. There are 15 residues in the CDR3.

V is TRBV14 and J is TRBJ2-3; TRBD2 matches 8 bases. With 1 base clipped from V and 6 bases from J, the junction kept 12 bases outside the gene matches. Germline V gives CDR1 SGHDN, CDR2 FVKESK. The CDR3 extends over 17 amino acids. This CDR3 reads CASSQAPPGLGVDTQYF. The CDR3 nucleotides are TGTGCCAGCAGCCAAGCCCCTCCGGGACTAGGGGTTGATACGCAGTATTTT.

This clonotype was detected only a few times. This CDR3 reads CASRPDRRRAKNIQYF. The CDR3 DNA reads TGTGCCAGCAGACCTGACAGAAGACGAGCCAAAAACATTCAGTACTTC. This rearrangement joins TRBV6-2 or TRBV6-3 to TRBJ2-4, with D maybe TRBD1 (5 bases). This CDR3 has 16 amino acids. Between the trimmed V and J ends, which lost 6 bases and 0 bases, there was a span of 15 bases. CDR1 and CDR2 from the germline V gene are MNHEY and SVGEGT.

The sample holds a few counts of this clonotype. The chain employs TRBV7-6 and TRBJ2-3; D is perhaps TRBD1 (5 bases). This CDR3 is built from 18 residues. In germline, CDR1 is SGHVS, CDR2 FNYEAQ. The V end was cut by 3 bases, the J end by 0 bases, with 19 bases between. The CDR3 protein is CASSLLYMTVLSTDTQYF. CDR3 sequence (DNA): TGTGCCAGCAGCTTGCTATATATGACAGTCCTTAGCACAGATACGCAGTATTTT. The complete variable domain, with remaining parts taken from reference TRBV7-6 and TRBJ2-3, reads GAGVSQSPRYKVTKRGQDVALRCDPISGHVSLYWYRQALGQGPEFLTYFNYEAQQDKSGLPNDRFSAERPEGSISTLTIQRTEQRDSAMYRCASSLLYMTVLSTDTQYFGPGTRLTVL.

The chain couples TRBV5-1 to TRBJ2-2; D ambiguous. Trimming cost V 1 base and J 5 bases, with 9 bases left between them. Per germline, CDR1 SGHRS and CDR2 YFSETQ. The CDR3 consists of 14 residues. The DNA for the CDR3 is TGCGCCAGCAGCTTGCCCGTCTCTACCGGGGAGCTGTTTTTT. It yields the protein CASSLPVSTGELFF.

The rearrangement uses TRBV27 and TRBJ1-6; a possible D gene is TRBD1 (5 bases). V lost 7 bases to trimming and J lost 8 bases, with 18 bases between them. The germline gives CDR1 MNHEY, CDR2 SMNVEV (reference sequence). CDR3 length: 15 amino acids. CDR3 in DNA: TGTGCCAGCACTTCTTATCAGGGAGGGGATTCACCCCTCCACTTT. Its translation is CASTSYQGGDSPLHF.

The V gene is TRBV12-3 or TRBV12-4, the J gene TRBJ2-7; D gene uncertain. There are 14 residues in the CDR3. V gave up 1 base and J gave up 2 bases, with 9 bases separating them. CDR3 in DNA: TGTGCCAGCAGTTTAGGTTCTGAGGCCTACGAGCAGTACTTC. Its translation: CASSLGSEAYEQYF.

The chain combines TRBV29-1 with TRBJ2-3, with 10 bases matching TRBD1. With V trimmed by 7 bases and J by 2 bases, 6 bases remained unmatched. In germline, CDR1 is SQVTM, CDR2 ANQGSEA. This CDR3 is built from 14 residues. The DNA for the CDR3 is TGCAGCGCCCCGGGACAGGGGTTCACAGATACGCAGTATTTT. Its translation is CSAPGQGFTDTQYF.

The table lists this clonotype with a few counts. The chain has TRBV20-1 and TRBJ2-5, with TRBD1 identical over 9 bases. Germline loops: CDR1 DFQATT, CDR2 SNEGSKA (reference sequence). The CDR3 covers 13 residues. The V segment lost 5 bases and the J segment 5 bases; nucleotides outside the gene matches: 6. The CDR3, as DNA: TGCAGTGCTGGGACAGGGCATCGGGAGACCCAGTACTTC. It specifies CSAGTGHRETQYF.

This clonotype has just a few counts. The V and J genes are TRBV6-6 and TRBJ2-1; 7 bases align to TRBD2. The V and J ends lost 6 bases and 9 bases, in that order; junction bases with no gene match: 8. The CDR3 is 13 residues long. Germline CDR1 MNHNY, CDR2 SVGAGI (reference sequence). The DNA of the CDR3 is TGTGCCAGCAGCTGGGGAGGGGTGGGTGAGCAGTTCTTC. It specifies CASSWGGVGEQFF.

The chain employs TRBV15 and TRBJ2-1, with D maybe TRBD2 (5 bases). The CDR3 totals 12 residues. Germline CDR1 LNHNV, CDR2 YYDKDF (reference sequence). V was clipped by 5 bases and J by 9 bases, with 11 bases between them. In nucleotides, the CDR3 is TGTGCCACCAGCCCATTAGGGAGTGAGCAGTTCTTC. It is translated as CATSPLGSEQFF.

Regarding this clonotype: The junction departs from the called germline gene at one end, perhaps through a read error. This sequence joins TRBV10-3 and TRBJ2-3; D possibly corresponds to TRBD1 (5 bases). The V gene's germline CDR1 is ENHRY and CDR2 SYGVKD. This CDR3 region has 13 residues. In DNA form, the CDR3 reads TGTGCCTTCAGGGCCCCTGATGTAGATACGCAGTATTTT. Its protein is CAFRAPDVDTQYF.

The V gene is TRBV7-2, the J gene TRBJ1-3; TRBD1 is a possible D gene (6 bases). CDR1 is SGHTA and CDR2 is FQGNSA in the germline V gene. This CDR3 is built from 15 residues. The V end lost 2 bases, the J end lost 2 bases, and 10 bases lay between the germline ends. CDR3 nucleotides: TGTGCCAGCAGCTTAAGGGCAGGGGCTGGAAACACCATATATTTT. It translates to CASSLRAGAGNTIYF.